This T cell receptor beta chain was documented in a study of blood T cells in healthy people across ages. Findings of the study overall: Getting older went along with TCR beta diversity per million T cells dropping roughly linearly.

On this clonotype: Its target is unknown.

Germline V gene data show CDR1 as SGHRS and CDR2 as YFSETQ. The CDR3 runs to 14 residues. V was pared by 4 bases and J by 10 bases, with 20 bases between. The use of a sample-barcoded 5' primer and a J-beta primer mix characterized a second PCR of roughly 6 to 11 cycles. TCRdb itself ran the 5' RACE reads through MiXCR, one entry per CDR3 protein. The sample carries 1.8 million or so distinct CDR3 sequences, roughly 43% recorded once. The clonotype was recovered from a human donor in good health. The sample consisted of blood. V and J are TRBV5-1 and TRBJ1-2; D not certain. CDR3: CASSIPGRAGDYTF. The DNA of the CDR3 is TGCGCCAGCAGCATTCCCGGACGGGCGGGCGACTACACCTTC.